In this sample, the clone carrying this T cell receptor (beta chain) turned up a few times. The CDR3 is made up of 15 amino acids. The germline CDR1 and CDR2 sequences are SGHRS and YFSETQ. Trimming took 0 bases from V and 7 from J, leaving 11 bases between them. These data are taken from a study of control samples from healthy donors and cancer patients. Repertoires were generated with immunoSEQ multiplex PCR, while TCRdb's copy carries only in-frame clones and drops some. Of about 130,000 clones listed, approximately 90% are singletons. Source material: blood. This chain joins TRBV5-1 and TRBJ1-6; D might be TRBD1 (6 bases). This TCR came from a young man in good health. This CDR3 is CASSLDRVGNSPLHF. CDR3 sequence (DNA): TGCGCCAGCAGCTTGGACAGGGTGGGAAATTCACCCCTCCACTTT.